The clone carrying this T cell receptor beta chain has at least ten counts. Its matching antigen is unknown. The V gene end was trimmed by 2 bases and the J gene end by 9 bases; junction bases not matched to a gene: 13. Germline loops: CDR1 SGHRS, CDR2 YFSETQ. This CDR3 contains 16 residues. A single record per CDR3 protein comes from TCRdb applying MiXCR to the 5' RACE reads. This table has around 140,000 distinct CDR3 sequences, roughly an eighth appearing once. This sample is drawn from a study of CD8 T cells in ankylosing spondylitis. Broader study findings: The authors reported significant enrichment of disease-linked clones in matched ankylosing spondylitis synovial fluid. A motif of 7 to 9 highly homologous TCR beta variants was seen as apparently characteristic of ankylosing spondylitis blood. In reactive arthritis synovial fluid and blood, some motif variants had been reported before.

The sequence was obtained from a female donor with ankylosing spondylitis or in good health (not recorded which). The specimen sequenced was blood, either unsorted or a sorted T cell fraction (not recorded which). The V and J genes are TRBV5-1 and TRBJ2-1; 8 nucleotides match TRBD2. CDR3 nucleotide sequence: TGCGCCAGCAGCTTAGACCCAGCGGGGGACCCAGGTGAGCAGTTCTTC. It translates to CASSLDPAGDPGEQFF.